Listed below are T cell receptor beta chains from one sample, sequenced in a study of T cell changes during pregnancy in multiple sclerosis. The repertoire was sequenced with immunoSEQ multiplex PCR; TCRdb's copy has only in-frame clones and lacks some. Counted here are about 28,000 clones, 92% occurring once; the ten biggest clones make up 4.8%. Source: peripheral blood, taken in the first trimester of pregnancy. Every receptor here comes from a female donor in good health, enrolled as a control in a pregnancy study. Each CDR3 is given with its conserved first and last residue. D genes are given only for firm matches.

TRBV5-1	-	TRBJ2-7	CASSLEMAGFPEQYF	TGCGCCAGCAGCTTGGAGATGGCAGGGTTCCCAGAGCAGTACTTC
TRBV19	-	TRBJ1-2	CASSIVSGGYTF	TGTGCCAGTAGTATAGTTAGCGGCGGCTACACCTTC
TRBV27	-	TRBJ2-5	CASSLGGGIKTQYF	TGTGCCAGCAGTTTAGGCGGGGGCATAAAGACCCAGTACTTC
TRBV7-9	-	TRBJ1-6	CASGEDNSPLHF	TGTGCCAGCGGCGAGGATAATTCACCCCTCCACTTT
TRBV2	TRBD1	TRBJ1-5	CASRTGTGANQPQHF	TGTGCCAGCAGAACCGGGACAGGGGCGAATCAGCCCCAGCATTTT
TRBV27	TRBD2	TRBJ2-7	CASGRSASGIPYEQYF	TGTGCCAGCGGTAGGAGCGCCAGCGGGATACCCTACGAGCAGTACTTC
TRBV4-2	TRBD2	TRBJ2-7	CASSQEGLAGSYEQYF	TGTGCCAGCAGCCAAGAGGGACTAGCGGGTTCCTACGAGCAGTACTTC
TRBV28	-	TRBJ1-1	CASQNQVDTEAFF	TGTGCCAGCCAAAACCAGGTGGACACTGAAGCTTTCTTT
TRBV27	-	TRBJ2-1	CASSPSESSYNEQFF	TGTGCCAGCAGCCCCTCCGAGTCCTCCTACAATGAGCAGTTCTTC
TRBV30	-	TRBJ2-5	CAWSSTPGETQYF	TGTGCCTGGAGTTCGACGCCAGGGGAGACCCAGTACTTC
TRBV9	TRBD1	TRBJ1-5	CASSLTGDNQPQHF	TGTGCCAGCAGCCTAACAGGGGACAATCAGCCCCAGCATTTT
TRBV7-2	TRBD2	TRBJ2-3	CASSWTSGVGDTQYF	TGTGCCAGCAGCTGGACTAGCGGGGTCGGAGATACGCAGTATTTT
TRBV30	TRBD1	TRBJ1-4	CACRQGTNEKLFF	TGTGCCTGCAGACAGGGTACTAATGAAAAACTGTTTTTT
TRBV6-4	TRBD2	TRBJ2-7	CASIITSGSYEQYF	TGTGCCAGCATCATCACTAGCGGGAGCTACGAGCAGTACTTC
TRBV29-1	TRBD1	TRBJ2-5	CSVEGTGVMEQYF	TGCAGCGTTGAGGGGACAGGGGTAATGGAGCAGTACTTC
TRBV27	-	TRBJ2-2	CASSFKQVPLNTGELFF	TGTGCCAGCAGTTTCAAACAGGTTCCCCTCAACACCGGGGAGCTGTTTTTT
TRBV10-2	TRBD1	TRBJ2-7	CASSDAGGSREQYF	TGCGCCAGCAGTGACGCAGGGGGCTCGCGCGAGCAGTACTTC
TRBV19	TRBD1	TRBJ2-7	CASSKVRDRGNEQYF	TGTGCCAGTAGTAAAGTCCGGGACAGGGGTAACGAGCAGTACTTC
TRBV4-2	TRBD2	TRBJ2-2	CASSQDSLAGGGTGELFF	TGTGCCAGCAGCCAAGATTCCCTAGCGGGAGGGGGCACCGGGGAGCTGTTTTTT
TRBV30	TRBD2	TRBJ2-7	CAWTGVGTSGRAYEQHF	TGTGCCTGGACGGGAGTGGGGACTAGCGGGAGGGCCTACGAGCAGCACTTC
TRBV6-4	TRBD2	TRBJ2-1	CASSDSLVAGGPGEQFF	TGTGCCAGCAGTGACTCACTGGTAGCGGGAGGGCCAGGGGAGCAGTTCTTC
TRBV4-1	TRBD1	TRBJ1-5	CASSQPTGAINQPQHF	TGCGCCAGCAGCCAACCGACAGGGGCTATCAATCAGCCCCAGCATTTT
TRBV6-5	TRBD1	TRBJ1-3	CASSSSGGFVTIYF	TGTGCCAGCAGTTCGTCAGGGGGGTTCGTGACCATATATTTT
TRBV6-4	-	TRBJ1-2	CASSDSAGLSGGYTF	TGTGCCAGCAGTGACTCGGCAGGGCTAAGTGGGGGCTACACCTTC
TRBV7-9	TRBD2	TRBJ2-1	CASSSELAGDGYEQFF	TGTGCCAGCAGCTCAGAGTTAGCGGGAGATGGATACGAGCAGTTCTTC
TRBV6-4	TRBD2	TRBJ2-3	CASSGTSGQSTDTQYF	TGTGCCAGCAGTGGGACTAGCGGGCAAAGCACAGATACGCAGTATTTT
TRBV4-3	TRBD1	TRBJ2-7	CASSQDPRDRVTYEQYF	TGCGCCAGCAGCCAAGATCCCCGGGACAGGGTGACGTACGAGCAGTACTTC
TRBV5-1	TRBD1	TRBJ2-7	CASSMGQAGSEQYF	TGCGCCAGCAGCATGGGACAGGCGGGCTCCGAGCAGTACTTC